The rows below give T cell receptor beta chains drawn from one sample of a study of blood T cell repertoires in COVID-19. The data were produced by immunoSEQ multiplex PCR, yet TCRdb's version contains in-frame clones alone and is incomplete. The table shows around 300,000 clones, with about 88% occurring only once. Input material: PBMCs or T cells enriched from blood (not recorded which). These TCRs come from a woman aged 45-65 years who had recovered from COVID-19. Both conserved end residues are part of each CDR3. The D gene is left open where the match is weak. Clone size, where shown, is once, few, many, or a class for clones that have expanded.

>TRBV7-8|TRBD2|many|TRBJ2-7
CASRTSGRGHEQYF
TGTGCCAGCCGCACTAGCGGGAGGGGCCACGAGCAGTACTTC
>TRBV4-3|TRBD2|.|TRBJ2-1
CASSRRLAGEDEQFF
TGCGCCAGCAGCCGCAGACTAGCGGGAGAGGATGAGCAGTTCTTC
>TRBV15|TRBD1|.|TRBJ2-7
CATSRDRGTGKYEQYF
TGTGCCACCAGCAGAGATCGTGGGACAGGGAAGTACGAGCAGTACTTC
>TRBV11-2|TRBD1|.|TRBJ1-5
CASSFGQGGNQPQHF
TGTGCCAGCAGCTTTGGACAGGGTGGCAATCAGCCCCAGCATTTT
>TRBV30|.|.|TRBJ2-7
CAWTREYEQYF
TGTGCCTGGACGCGAGAGTACGAGCAGTACTTC
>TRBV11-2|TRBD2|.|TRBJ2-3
CASSPPGLDVYTQYF
TGTGCCAGCAGCCCACCGGGACTAGATGTATATACGCAGTATTTT
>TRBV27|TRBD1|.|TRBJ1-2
CASSLYSTGGVYGYTF
TGTGCCAGCAGTTTATATTCGACAGGGGGGGTCTATGGCTACACCTTC
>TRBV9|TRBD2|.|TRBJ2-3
CASSVASGGLADTQYF
TGTGCCAGCAGCGTGGCTAGCGGGGGTTTAGCAGATACGCAGTATTTT
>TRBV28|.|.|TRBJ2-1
CASSLIKSYNEQFF
TGTGCCAGCAGTTTAATTAAATCCTACAATGAGCAGTTCTTC
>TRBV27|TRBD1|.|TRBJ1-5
CASSKGTGRGQPQHF
TGTGCCAGCAGTAAGGGGACAGGGCGAGGACAGCCCCAGCATTTT
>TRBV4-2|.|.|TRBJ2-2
CASSHGTSLNTGELFF
TGTGCCAGCAGCCACGGGACTTCACTAAACACCGGGGAGCTGTTTTTT
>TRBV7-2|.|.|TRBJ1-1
CASSSRTPLEAFF
TGTGCCAGCAGCTCGCGAACCCCCCTTGAAGCTTTCTTT
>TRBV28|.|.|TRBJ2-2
CASSLNTGELFF
TGTGCCAGCAGCCTAAACACCGGGGAGCTGTTTTTT
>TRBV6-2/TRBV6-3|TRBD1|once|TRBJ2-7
CASSYHGQGAGEQYF
TGTGCCAGCAGTTACCACGGGCAGGGGGCAGGGGAGCAGTACTTC
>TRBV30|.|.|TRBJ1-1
CAWRPELTREDTEAFF
TGTGCCTGGAGACCGGAGCTAACAAGGGAGGACACTGAAGCTTTCTTT
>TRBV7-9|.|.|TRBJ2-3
CASSSNYPPDTQYF
TGTGCCAGCAGCTCTAACTATCCCCCAGATACGCAGTATTTT
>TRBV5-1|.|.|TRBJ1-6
CASSLYQEPGSPLHF
TGCGCCAGCAGCTTGTATCAGGAGCCGGGATCACCCCTCCACTTT
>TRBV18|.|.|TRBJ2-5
CASSLDLSYQETQYF
TGTGCCAGCTCACTGGACTTGTCGTACCAAGAGACCCAGTACTTC
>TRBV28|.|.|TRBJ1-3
CASSFPPPARRNTIYF
TGTGCCAGCAGTTTCCCCCCCCCGGCCAGGAGAAACACCATATATTTT
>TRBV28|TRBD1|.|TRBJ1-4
CASSPSTGGYYGKLFF
TGTGCCAGCAGTCCATCGACAGGGGGCTATTACGGAAAACTGTTTTTT
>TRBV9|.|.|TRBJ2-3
CASSVGGRGADTQYF
TGTGCCAGCAGCGTAGGAGGGAGAGGTGCAGATACGCAGTATTTT
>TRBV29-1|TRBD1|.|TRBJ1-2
CSGLTRDRDHYGYTF
TGCAGCGGTCTTACCCGGGACAGGGATCACTATGGCTACACCTTC
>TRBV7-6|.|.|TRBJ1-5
CASSLSPGQNNQPQHF
TGTGCCAGCAGCTTATCCCCCGGACAGAACAATCAGCCCCAGCATTTT
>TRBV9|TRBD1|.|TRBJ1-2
CASSVDSQGDGYTF
TGTGCCAGCAGCGTAGACTCTCAGGGGGATGGCTACACCTTC
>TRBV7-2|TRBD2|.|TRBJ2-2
CASSRKGSSGPNTGELFF
TGTGCCAGCAGCCGCAAGGGGAGTAGCGGGCCGAACACCGGGGAGCTGTTTTTT
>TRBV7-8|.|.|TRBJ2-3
CASSLERLDGDTQYF
TGTGCCAGCAGCTTAGAAAGACTAGACGGGGATACGCAGTATTTT
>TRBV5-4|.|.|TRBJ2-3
CASGASTDTQYF
TGTGCCAGCGGGGCCTCCACAGATACGCAGTATTTT
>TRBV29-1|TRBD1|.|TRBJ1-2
CSVVEGQGVYGYTF
TGCAGCGTTGTTGAGGGACAGGGGGTGTATGGCTACACCTTC
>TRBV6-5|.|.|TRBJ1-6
CASSYSMRVRSPLHF
TGTGCCAGCAGTTACTCGATGAGGGTTCGTTCACCCCTCCACTTT
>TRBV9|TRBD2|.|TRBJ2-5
CASSDGPTSGETQYF
TGTGCCAGCAGCGACGGGCCGACTAGCGGAGAGACCCAGTACTTC
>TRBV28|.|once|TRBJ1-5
CASTPPRAGNQPQHF
TGTGCCAGCACCCCCCCGAGGGCTGGGAATCAGCCCCAGCATTTT
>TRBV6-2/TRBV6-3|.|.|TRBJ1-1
CASSYSRQVLEAFF
TGTGCCAGCAGTTACTCACGACAGGTACTTGAAGCTTTCTTT
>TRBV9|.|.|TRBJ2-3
CASSRAAAGSDTQYF
TGTGCCAGCAGCAGGGCCGCCGCGGGATCAGATACGCAGTATTTT
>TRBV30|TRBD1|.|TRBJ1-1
CAWNRGDTEAFF
TGTGCCTGGAACAGGGGGGACACTGAAGCTTTCTTT
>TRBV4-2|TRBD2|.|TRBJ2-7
CASSQESGTSATYEQYF
TGTGCCAGCAGCCAAGAGTCAGGGACTAGCGCTACCTACGAGCAGTACTTC
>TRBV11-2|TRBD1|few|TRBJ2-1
CASSPGGLNRNYNEQFF
TGTGCCAGCAGCCCAGGGGGCCTAAATAGAAATTACAATGAGCAGTTCTTC
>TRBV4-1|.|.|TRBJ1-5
CASSQEVAGASNQPQHF
TGCGCCAGCAGCCAAGAGGTTGCGGGGGCGAGCAATCAGCCCCAGCATTTT
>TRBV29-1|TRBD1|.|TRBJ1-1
CSAGGTALNTEAFF
TGCAGCGCAGGAGGGACAGCCCTGAACACTGAAGCTTTCTTT
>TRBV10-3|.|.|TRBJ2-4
CAISEQGLAKNIQYF
TGTGCCATCAGTGAGCAGGGGTTAGCCAAAAACATTCAGTACTTC
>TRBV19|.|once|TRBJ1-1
CASSLPNLGRNTEAFF
TGTGCCAGTAGTCTACCCAATTTGGGGCGGAACACTGAAGCTTTCTTT
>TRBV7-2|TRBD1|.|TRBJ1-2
CASSLRQGNYGYTF
TGTGCCAGCAGCTTAAGACAGGGGAACTATGGCTACACCTTC
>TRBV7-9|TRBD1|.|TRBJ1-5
CASSLVGYRGGEQPQHF
TGTGCCAGCAGCTTAGTCGGCTACAGGGGGGGAGAACAGCCCCAGCATTTT
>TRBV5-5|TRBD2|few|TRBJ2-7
CASSPLGGTKAYEQYF
TGTGCCAGCAGCCCGCTGGGGGGGACCAAAGCCTACGAGCAGTACTTC
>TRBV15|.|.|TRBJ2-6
CATSRENELSGANVLTF
TGTGCCACCAGCAGAGAAAACGAGCTCTCTGGGGCCAACGTCCTGACTTTC
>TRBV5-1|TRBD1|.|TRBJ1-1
CASSSGQGVTEAFF
TGCGCCAGCAGCTCGGGACAGGGGGTGACTGAAGCTTTCTTT
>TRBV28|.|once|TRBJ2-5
CASSLLTGENKETQYF
TGTGCCAGCAGTTTACTCACAGGAGAAAATAAGGAGACCCAGTACTTC
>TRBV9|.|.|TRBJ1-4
CASSVDFGRNEKLFF
TGTGCCAGCAGCGTAGATTTCGGGAGGAATGAAAAACTGTTTTTT
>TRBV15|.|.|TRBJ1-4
CATSRDWGNEKLFF
TGTGCCACCAGCAGGGACTGGGGTAATGAAAAACTGTTTTTT
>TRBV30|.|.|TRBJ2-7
CAWSVFRGGQSYEQYF
TGTGCCTGGAGTGTATTCCGCGGGGGCCAATCCTACGAGCAGTACTTC
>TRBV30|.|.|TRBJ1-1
CAWSAGEDWAFF
TGTGCCTGGAGTGCTGGGGAGGACTGGGCTTTCTTT
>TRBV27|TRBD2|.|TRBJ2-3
CASSFGSSGRATDTQYF
TGTGCCAGCAGTTTCGGTTCGAGCGGGAGAGCCACAGATACGCAGTATTTT
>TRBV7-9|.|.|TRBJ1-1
CASSLTSDTEAFF
TGTGCCAGCAGCTTAACCTCAGACACTGAAGCTTTCTTT